These T cell receptor beta chains were read from a single sample in a study of graft-versus-host responses after intestinal transplantation. These receptors' antigens are unknown. Generated by immunoSEQ multiplex PCR, the TCRdb table keeps only in-frame clones and is missing some. The repertoire holds about 51,000 clones, 80% to 90% seen once, with approximately 0.56% in the top ten. The source was unstimulated CD4+ T cells sorted from spleen or lymph node cells, collected before transplant. The receptors shown here come from a human donor who was the organ donor for an intestinal transplant. The CDR3 runs from the conserved cysteine through the conserved F or W. The D gene is left open where the match is weak. The size field is filled for only some rows; it gives once, few, many or a size class.

>TRBV11-2|-|few|TRBJ1-4|13
TGTGCCAGCAGCTGGCAGGGTGGTGAAAAACTGTTTTTT
CASSWQGGEKLFF
>TRBV5-1|TRBD1|-|TRBJ2-2|16
TGCGCCAGCAGCTACCAGGGGGCACGGAACACCGGGGAGCTGTTTTTT
CASSYQGARNTGELFF
>TRBV15|-|-|TRBJ1-4|16
TGTGCCACCAGCAGAGAGGTATCAGGGGCTGGTGAAAAACTGTTTTTT
CATSREVSGAGEKLFF
>TRBV7-2|TRBD1|-|TRBJ1-4|20
TGTGCCAGCAGCTTAGCGATCGCTAGGGGGCGCAGGTCTGAGCAGGAAAAACTGTTTTTT
CASSLAIARGRRSEQEKLFF
>TRBV19|TRBD2|-|TRBJ2-7|16
TGTGCCAGTAGTAGCCGGGCGGGAGCCAGCTCCTACGAGCAGTACTTC
CASSSRAGASSYEQYF
>TRBV19|TRBD1|-|TRBJ2-5|13
TGTGCCAGTAGTGACAGGGGATCAGTTTCCCAGTACTTC
CASSDRGSVSQYF
>TRBV28|TRBD2|-|TRBJ2-7|15
TGTGCCAGCGGGACTAGCGGGAGGGCCTCCTACGAGCAGTACTTC
CASGTSGRASYEQYF
>TRBV10-3|TRBD2|few|TRBJ2-7|15
TGTGCCATCGCTGTGGGCCTAGCGGGAGTGCGAGAGCAGTACTTC
CAIAVGLAGVREQYF
>TRBV7-3|TRBD1|-|TRBJ2-2|16
TGTGCCAGCAGCTCCCGTGGGACAGTGGACACCGGGGAGCTGTTTTTT
CASSSRGTVDTGELFF
>TRBV4-2|-|-|TRBJ1-5|19
TGTGCCAGCAGCCAAGATAATCGTCAGGGCCTAGAACGCAATCAGCCCCAGCATTTT
CASSQDNRQGLERNQPQHF
>TRBV6-4|-|-|TRBJ2-7|15
TGTGCCAGCAGTGCCGGGGCGGGGAGCTCCTACGAGCAGTACTTC
CASSAGAGSSYEQYF
>TRBV28|TRBD1|-|TRBJ1-2|13
TGTGCCAGCAGGCCCGACAGGGTCGAAGGCTACACCTTC
CASRPDRVEGYTF
>TRBV9|-|-|TRBJ2-7|14
TGTACCAGCAGCCCAGGGACTTTCTCCTACGAGCAGTACTTC
CTSSPGTFSYEQYF
>TRBV6-1|TRBD1|-|TRBJ1-2|15
TGTGCCAGCAGCCGAGGGGACAGGGAACTCTATGGCTACACCTTC
CASSRGDRELYGYTF
>TRBV28|TRBD2|-|TRBJ2-1|16
TGTGCCAGCAGCGTAGATAGCGGGGGGGTTTACAATGAGCAGTTCTTC
CASSVDSGGVYNEQFF